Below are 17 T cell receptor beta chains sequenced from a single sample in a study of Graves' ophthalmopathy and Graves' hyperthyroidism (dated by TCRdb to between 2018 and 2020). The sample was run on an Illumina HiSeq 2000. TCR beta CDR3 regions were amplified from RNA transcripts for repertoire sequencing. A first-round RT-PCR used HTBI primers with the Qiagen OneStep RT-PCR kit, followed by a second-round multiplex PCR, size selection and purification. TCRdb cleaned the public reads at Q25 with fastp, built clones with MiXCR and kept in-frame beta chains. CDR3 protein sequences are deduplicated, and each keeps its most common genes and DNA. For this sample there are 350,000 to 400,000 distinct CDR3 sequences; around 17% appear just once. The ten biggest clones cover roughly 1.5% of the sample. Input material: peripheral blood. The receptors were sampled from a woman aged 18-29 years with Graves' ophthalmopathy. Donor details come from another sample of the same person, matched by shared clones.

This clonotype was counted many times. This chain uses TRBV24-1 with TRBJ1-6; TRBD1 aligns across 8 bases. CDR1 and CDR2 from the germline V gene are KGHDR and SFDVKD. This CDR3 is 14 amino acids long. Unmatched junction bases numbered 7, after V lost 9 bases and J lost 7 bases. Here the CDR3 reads CATQGAAWNSPLHF. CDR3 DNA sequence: TGTGCCACCCAGGGGGCTGCCTGGAATTCACCCCTCCACTTT.

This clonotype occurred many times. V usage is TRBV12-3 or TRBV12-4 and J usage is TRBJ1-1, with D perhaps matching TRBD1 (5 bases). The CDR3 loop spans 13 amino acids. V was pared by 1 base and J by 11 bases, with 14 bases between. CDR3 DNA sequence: TGTGCCAGCAGTTTAGAGGGACCCAACGTGGCTTTCTTT. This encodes CASSLEGPNVAFF.

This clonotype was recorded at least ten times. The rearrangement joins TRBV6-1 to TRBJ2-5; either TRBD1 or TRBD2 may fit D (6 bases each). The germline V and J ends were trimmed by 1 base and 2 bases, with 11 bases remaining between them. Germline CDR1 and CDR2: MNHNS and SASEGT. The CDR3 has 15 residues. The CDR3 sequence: CASSEGQGRQETQYF. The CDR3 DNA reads TGTGCCAGCAGTGAAGGGCAGGGGAGGCAAGAGACCCAGTACTTC.

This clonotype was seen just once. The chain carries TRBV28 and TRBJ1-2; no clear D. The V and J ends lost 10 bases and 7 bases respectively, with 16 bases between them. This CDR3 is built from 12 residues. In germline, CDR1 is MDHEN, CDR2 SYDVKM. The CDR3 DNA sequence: TGTGCCACGTTCAACGGTTTGGGTGGCTACACCTTC. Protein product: CATFNGLGGYTF.

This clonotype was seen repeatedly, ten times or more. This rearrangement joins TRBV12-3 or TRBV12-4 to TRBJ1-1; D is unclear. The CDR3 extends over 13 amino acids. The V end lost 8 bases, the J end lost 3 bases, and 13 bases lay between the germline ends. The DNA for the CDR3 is TGTGCCAGCCTCTTGAGTCCGGACACTGAAGCTTTCTTT. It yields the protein CASLLSPDTEAFF.

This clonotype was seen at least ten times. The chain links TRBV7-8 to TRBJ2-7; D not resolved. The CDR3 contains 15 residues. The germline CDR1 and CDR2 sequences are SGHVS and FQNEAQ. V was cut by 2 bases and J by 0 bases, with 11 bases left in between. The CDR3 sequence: CASSLRTLNSYEQYF. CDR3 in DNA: TGTGCCAGCAGCTTAAGGACCTTGAACTCCTACGAGCAGTACTTC.

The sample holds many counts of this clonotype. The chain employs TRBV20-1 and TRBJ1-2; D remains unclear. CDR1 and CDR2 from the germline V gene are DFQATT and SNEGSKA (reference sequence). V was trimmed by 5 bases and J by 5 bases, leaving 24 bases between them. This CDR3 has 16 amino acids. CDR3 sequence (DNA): TGCAGTGCTGAAAGGGCCGCCTCGGAAAACGTTTATGGCTACACCTTC. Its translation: CSAERAASENVYGYTF.

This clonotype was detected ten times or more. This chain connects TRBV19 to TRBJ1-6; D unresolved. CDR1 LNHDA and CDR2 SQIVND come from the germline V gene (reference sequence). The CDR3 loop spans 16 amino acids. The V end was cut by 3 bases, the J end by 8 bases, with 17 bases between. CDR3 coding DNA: TGTGCCAGTAGTATCGGAACCCTCTTCCAAGATTCACCCCTCCACTTT. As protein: CASSIGTLFQDSPLHF.

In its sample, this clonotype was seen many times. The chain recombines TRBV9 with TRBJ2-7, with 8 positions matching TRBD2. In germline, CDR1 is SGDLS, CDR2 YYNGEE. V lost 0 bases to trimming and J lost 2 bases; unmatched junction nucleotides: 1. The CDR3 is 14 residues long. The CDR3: CASSVAAGAYEQYF. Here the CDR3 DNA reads TGTGCCAGCAGCGTAGCAGCGGGAGCCTACGAGCAGTACTTC.

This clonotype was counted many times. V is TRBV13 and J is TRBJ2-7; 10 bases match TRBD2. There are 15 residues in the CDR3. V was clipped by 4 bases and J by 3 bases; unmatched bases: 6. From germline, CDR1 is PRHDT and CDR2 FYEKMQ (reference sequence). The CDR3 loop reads CASSSSLAGVYEQYF. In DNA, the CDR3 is TGTGCCAGCAGCTCCAGTCTAGCGGGGGTCTACGAGCAGTACTTC. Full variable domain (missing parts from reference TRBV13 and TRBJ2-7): AAGVIQSPRHLIKEKRETATLKCYPIPRHDTVYWYQQGPGQDPQFLISFYEKMQSDKGSIPDRFSAQQFSDYHSELNMSSLELGDSALYFCASSSSLAGVYEQYFGPGTRLTVT.

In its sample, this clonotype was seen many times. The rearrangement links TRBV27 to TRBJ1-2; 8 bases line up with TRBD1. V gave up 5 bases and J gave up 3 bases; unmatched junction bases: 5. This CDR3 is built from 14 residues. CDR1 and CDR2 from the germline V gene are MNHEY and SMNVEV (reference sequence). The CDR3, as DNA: TGTGCCAGCAGTCCGGACAGGGCGGACTATGGCTACACCTTC. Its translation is CASSPDRADYGYTF.

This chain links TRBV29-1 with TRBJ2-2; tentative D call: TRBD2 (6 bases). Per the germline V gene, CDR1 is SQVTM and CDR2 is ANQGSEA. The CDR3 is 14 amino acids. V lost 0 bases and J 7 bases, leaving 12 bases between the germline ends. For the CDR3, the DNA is TGCAGCGTTGAAGAACTAGCTGACGGCGGGGAGCTGTTTTTT. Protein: CSVEELADGGELFF.

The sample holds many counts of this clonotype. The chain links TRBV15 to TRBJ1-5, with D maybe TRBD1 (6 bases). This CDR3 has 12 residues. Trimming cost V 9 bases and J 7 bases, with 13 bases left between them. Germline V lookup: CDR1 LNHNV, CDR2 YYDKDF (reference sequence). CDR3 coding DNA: TGTGCCACTAGACAGGTCGGACAGCCCCAGCATTTT. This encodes CATRQVGQPQHF.

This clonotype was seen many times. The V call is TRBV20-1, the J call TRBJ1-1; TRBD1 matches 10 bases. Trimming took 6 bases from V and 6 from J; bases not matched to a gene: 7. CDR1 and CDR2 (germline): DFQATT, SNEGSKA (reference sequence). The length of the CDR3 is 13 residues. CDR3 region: CSAWDRGKAEAFF. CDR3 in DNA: TGCAGTGCGTGGGACAGGGGAAAAGCTGAAGCTTTCTTT.

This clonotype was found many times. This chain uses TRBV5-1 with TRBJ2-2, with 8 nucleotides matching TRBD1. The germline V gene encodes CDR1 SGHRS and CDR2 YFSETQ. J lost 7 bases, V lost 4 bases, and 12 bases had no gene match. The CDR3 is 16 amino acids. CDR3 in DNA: TGCGCCAGCAGCCTCAGTTTCCAGGGGGCCAGCGGGGAGCTGTTTTTT. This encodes CASSLSFQGASGELFF.

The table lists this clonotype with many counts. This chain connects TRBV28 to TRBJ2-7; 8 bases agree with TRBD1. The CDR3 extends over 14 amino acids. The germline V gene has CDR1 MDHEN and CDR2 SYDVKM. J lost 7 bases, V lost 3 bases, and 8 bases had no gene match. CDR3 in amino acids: CASSLSGTGPEQYF. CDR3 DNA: TGTGCCAGCAGTTTGTCCGGGACAGGCCCTGAGCAGTACTTC.

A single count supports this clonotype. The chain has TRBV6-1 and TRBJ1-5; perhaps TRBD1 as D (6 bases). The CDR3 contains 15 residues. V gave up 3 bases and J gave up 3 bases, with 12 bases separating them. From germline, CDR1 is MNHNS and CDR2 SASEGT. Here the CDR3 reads CASSEGGRINQPQHF. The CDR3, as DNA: TGTGCCAGCAGTGAGGGGGGGCGGATCAATCAGCCCCAGCATTTT.